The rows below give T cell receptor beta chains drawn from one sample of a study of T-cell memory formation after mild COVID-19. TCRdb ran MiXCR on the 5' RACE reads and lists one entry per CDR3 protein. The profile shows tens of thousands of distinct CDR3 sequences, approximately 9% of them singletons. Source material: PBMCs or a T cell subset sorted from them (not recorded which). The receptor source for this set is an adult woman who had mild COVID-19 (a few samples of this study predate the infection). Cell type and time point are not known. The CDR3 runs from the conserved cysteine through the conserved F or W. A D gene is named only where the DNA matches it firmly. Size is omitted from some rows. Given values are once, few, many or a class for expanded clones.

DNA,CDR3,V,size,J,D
TGCAGTGTCACCCAGGGCGTCGAGCAGTTCTTC,CSVTQGVEQFF,TRBV20-1,few,TRBJ2-1,-
TGTGCCATCAGTTGGACAGGGGAGCTGTCTGGCTACACCTTC,CAISWTGELSGYTF,TRBV10-3,-,TRBJ1-2,TRBD1
TGTGCCAGCTCCCTCGGAGGGGTACTCGGCTACGAGCAGTACTTC,CASSLGGVLGYEQYF,TRBV18,-,TRBJ2-7,-
TGTGCCAGCAGCTCCGACAGTGTCAACTATGGCTACACCTTC,CASSSDSVNYGYTF,TRBV7-9,medium-sized,TRBJ1-2,-
TGTGCCAGCAGTTCCGCCCCGGACAGGGTGGGGGCCCAGTACTTC,CASSSAPDRVGAQYF,TRBV27,many,TRBJ2-5,TRBD1
TGTGCCAGCAGCCAAGGCTCACCTGGGGCGCACGAGCAGTACTTC,CASSQGSPGAHEQYF,TRBV6-1,-,TRBJ2-7,-
TGCAGTGCAATTCTCCCCGGGACAGGGGCAGATACGCAGTATTTT,CSAILPGTGADTQYF,TRBV20-1,-,TRBJ2-3,TRBD1
TGTGCCAGCAGTTACGGCGTTTCGGGAGGGATTTCCGGGGAGCTGTTTTTT,CASSYGVSGGISGELFF,TRBV6-2/TRBV6-3,few,TRBJ2-2,TRBD2
TGTGCCACCAGTGATTCACGGAAGAACACTGAAGCTTTCTTT,CATSDSRKNTEAFF,TRBV24-1,few,TRBJ1-1,-
TGTGCCAGTAGTGAAGGGGGCAGGAACATTCAGTACTTC,CASSEGGRNIQYF,TRBV19,many,TRBJ2-4,TRBD1
TGTGCCAGCTCACCAGCGATCGGGCTACGAGAGACCCAGTACTTC,CASSPAIGLRETQYF,TRBV18,-,TRBJ2-5,-
TGTGCCAGCTCACAGGGGCCGACTAATGAAAAACTGTTTTTT,CASSQGPTNEKLFF,TRBV18,-,TRBJ1-4,-
TGTGCCAGTAGTATAGACACCATCTATGGCTACACCTTC,CASSIDTIYGYTF,TRBV19,-,TRBJ1-2,-
TGTGCCAGCAGCTTACAGGGACCGGCTGAAGCTTTCTTT,CASSLQGPAEAFF,TRBV7-2,-,TRBJ1-1,-
TGCGCCAGCCTCGAGGGGACTCCTGGACTAGCGGGCACCGGGGAGCTGTTTTTT,CASLEGTPGLAGTGELFF,TRBV5-1,many,TRBJ2-2,TRBD2
TGTGCCAGCAGCCAAGTGGGCAGATCGTCCTACGAGCAGTACTTC,CASSQVGRSSYEQYF,TRBV4-2,-,TRBJ2-7,-
TGTGCCAGCAACCGACAGGGGGCCTACGAGCAGTACTTC,CASNRQGAYEQYF,TRBV28,-,TRBJ2-7,TRBD1
TGCAGCGTTCGCCCAGGGGGACAGGGTCCCTACGAGCAGTACTTC,CSVRPGGQGPYEQYF,TRBV29-1,-,TRBJ2-7,TRBD1
TGTGCCAGCAGTCAAAGGGCGGGAGTGGGTGAGCAGTTCTTC,CASSQRAGVGEQFF,TRBV12-3/TRBV12-4,few,TRBJ2-1,TRBD2
TGTGCCAGCAGCTCGGACTCTTCGGGGGAGCAGTTCTTC,CASSSDSSGEQFF,TRBV13,many,TRBJ2-1,-
TGCAGTGCTAGATGCGCTAGCGGGGGGTCCCGGAGACTCCAGTACTTC,CSARCASGGSRRLQYF,TRBV20-1,-,TRBJ2-5,TRBD2
TGTGCCAGCAGCCTTTACCAGCGGGGGGCCCTTAATGAGCAGTTCTTC,CASSLYQRGALNEQFF,TRBV7-8,-,TRBJ2-1,TRBD2